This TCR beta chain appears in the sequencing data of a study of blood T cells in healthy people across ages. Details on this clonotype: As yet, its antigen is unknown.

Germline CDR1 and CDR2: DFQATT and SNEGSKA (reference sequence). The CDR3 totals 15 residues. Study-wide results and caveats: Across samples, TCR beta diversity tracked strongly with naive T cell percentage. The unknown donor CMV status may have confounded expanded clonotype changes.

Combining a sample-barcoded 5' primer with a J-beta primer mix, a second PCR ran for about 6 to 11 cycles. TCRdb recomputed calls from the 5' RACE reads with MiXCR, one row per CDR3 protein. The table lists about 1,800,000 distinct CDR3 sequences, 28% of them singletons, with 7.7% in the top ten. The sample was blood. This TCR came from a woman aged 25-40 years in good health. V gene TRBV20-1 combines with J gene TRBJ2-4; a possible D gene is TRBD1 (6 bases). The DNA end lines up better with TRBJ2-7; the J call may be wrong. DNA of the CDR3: TGCAGTGCGACAAACCCAGGGGTTCGCACTTACGAGCAGTACTTC. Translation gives CSATNPGVRTYEQYF.